The clone carrying this T cell receptor (beta chain) was observed a single time. No antigen is known for it. Amplification used 60 Vbeta primers and 13 Jbeta primers. Libraries were prepared by immunoSEQ multiplex PCR; TCRdb keeps only in-frame clonotypes and omits some of them. The sample holds fewer than 150,000 clones, around 75% seen once. This sample is drawn from a study of cytomegalovirus exposure and HLA in healthy donors. The overall study: Among the roughly 400 genotyped donors, 70% to 90% were placed in the Caucasian-associated ancestry cluster. Study findings and constraints: Using the classifier, cytomegalovirus status was reportedly diagnosed with high specificity and sensitivity.

The receptor was derived from a middle-aged man in good health and CMV-seronegative. Source material: PBMCs.

The CDR3 nucleotides read TGTGCCAGCAGTCTTAGAGGGGACAGGCTACTTAGCACAGATACGCAGTATTTT. It specifies CASSLRGDRLLSTDTQYF. V gene TRBV27 combines with J gene TRBJ2-3; the match to TRBD1 covers 8 bases. Looked up from germline, CDR1 is MNHEY and CDR2 is SMNVEV (reference sequence). The CDR3 is 18 amino acids. With V trimmed by 5 bases and J by 0 bases, 13 bases remained unmatched.